This T cell receptor beta chain was sequenced in a study of blood T cell repertoires in COVID-19 (dated by TCRdb to 2019 to 2021). Concerning the study at large: Samples covering the acute and convalescent phases of COVID-19 were provided by collaborators in the United States, Italy and Spain. Where available, HLA class I and class II types were obtained from metadata supplied by the sample provider rather than from assay-based typing. Nearly every sample came with metadata listing a de-identified subject ID, COVID-19 status, age in years and sex. A freely available public database, intended as a resource for researchers studying the immune response to SARS-CoV-2, is where the repertoires were released. The dataset comprised deeply sampled blood TCRbeta repertoires from subjects exposed to, actively infected with, or recovered from COVID-19. Samples were obtained from the ongoing ImmuneRACE study (first 160 participants) and from approximately 1,200 subjects provided by 6 global collaborators. The material from the prospective study consisted of cDNA or gDNA derived from T cells, B-cell-depleted T cells, or PBMCs.

In Seattle, one collaborating source enrolled patients while the infection was active and tracked those patients longitudinally over the course of disease. Whole blood was collected in K2EDTA tubes by collaborating institutions according to the institutions' own protocols. For TCRbeta analysis, collaborators shipped samples as frozen whole blood, isolated PBMCs, or DNA extracted from either of those sample types. V is pruned by 1 base and J by 2 bases, leaving 7 bases of the junction without a gene match. The cysteine opens and the phenylalanine closes a CDR3 of 15 amino acids. The CDR3 DNA has 45 bases and is translated from base 1. CDR1 SQVTM and CDR2 ANQGSEA were looked up in the germline V gene. The immunoSEQ Assay, a bias-controlled multiplex PCR, was used to amplify TCRbeta CDR3 regions from genomic DNA. In the source study's methods: The number of nucleated cells in each sample was estimated by amplification of reference gene primers within the assay. Sequence reads were collapsed and filtered to measure the absolute abundance of every unique TCRbeta CDR3 rearrangement. Productive Simpson clonality was computed per sample as the square root of Simpson's diversity index over productive rearrangements. The table comes from immuneACCESS by way of TCRdb, which keeps in-frame sequences with V and J called. Part of the clones is missing from these tables; in studies checked, under half for an unresolved V gene and the rest for unknown reasons. From that table come the V and J calls and clone size; the DNA was used to work out D and trimming. The sample data list a few hundred thousand clones, and approximately 86% of these were observed just once. The ten largest clones add up to around 1% of the sample.

This clone came up a few times. It lacks a known antigen. Base quality data are lacking; no much larger clone is found one base away. The full study reports these points: The quantity of clinical and demographic metadata differed by source and by participant and was supplied without curation.

Sequenced material: peripheral blood. This TCR came from a human donor with COVID-19, enrolled during active disease. The donor label of this sample is uncertain. Rearrangement joined TRBV29-1 to TRBJ1-1; 7 nucleotides in the junction match TRBD1. The DNA sequence is given as TGCAGCGTTGAAGCTCGGACAGGTTTTAACACTGAAGCTTTCTTT. This encodes CSVEARTGFNTEAFF.